This TCR beta chain came from a study of shared clonotypes between healthy human individuals. Whole-study findings and limits: Larger estimated richness was generally seen in naive subsets than in memory subsets. Among donors, the sharing of clonotypes was expected to be influenced by sequencing depth.

Germline-derived CDR1 and CDR2 are DFQATT and SNEGSKA (reference sequence). This CDR3 is 11 amino acids long. V was cut by 3 bases and J by 7 bases, with 7 bases left in between. Genomic DNA from each subset was divided evenly over several immunoSEQ plates. Sequenced by immunoSEQ multiplex PCR; TCRdb stores in-frame clones only, minus some. Here the sample spans approximately 980,000 clones, roughly 72% being singletons. In the case of this clone: The target antigen is unknown. Other nucleotide sequences in the sample specify the same CDR3.

This receptor was obtained from a man aged 18 to 29 in good health. The rearrangement links TRBV20-1 to TRBJ2-1; D gene ambiguous. The sample was memory CD4+ T cells sorted from blood. Sample subset: CD45RA-negative fraction. CDR3 nucleotide sequence: TGCAGTGCTAGCTCAAAAAATGAGCAGTTCTTC. Its translation: CSASSKNEQFF.